These 4 T cell receptor beta chains were sequenced from one sample in a study of T cell repertoires in cytomegalovirus infection. No antigen is known for these receptors. TCRdb reprocessed the reads with MiXCR, giving one entry per CDR3 protein. The repertoire includes about 160,000 distinct CDR3 sequences, about 22% of them detected once, and 25% sits in the top ten. The sequences come from CD8+ T cells from cultured PBMCs, collected from culture after CMV antigen stimulation. The source of these receptors is a human donor in good health (CMV status not recorded). Some clones in this sample may be carry-over from other donors' samples.

This clonotype was seen a handful of times. The chain combines TRBV6-2 or TRBV6-3 with TRBJ2-1, with D perhaps matching TRBD2 (7 bases). The CDR3 is made up of 16 amino acids. Germline V gene sequence: CDR1 MNHEY, CDR2 SVGEGT. Trimming shortened V by 7 bases and J by 8 bases, and 24 bases separated the two germline ends. CDR3 DNA: TGTGCCAGCATCTCACGGACTAGATCGGGGGCGGATGAGCAGTTCTTC. Residues: CASISRTRSGADEQFF.

There are a few counts of this clonotype. The genes are TRBV6-1 and TRBJ1-1, with D possibly TRBD1 on 5 matching bases. The germline V and J ends were trimmed by 0 bases and 3 bases, with 8 bases remaining between them. The CDR3 is 14 amino acids. The germline gives CDR1 MNHNS, CDR2 SASEGT. The CDR3 DNA follows: TGTGCCAGCAGTGAAGCGCGGGGGTACACTGAAGCTTTCTTT. Residues: CASSEARGYTEAFF.

J is TRBJ2-1 and V is TRBV11-2, with D possibly matching TRBD1 (6 bases). CDR3 length equals 15 residues. The germline V and J ends were trimmed by 5 bases and 3 bases, with 14 bases remaining between them. Germline CDR1 reads SGHAT; CDR2 reads FQNNGV. CDR3 sequence (DNA): TGTGCCAGCAGCAATACCCGGGACAACTACAATGAGCAGTTCTTC. Encoded protein: CASSNTRDNYNEQFF.

This clonotype has at least ten counts. J is TRBJ1-1 and V is TRBV10-2, with 11 positions matching TRBD1. The CDR3 length is 15 residues. V shed 7 bases, J shed 3 bases, and the junction held 7 bases outside the gene matches. CDR1 is WSHSY and CDR2 is SAAADI in the germline V gene. CDR3 nucleotides: TGCGCCAGCAAGTTGGACAGGGGGCGAGACACTGAAGCTTTCTTT. Its protein is CASKLDRGRDTEAFF.